The text below deals with one TCR beta chain. The authors' processing: Reference gene primers were amplified, and this amplification served to estimate nucleated cell counts. Generated by immunoSEQ multiplex PCR, the TCRdb table keeps only in-frame clones and is missing some. The V and J calls and clone size are taken from that table; D and trimming were inferred from the DNA. This table has some 110,000 clones, roughly 80% appearing once. CDR1 and CDR2 from the germline V gene are ENHRY and SYGVKD. After removal of 7 bases from V and 4 bases from J, the junction contained 2 bases not matched to a gene. This CDR3 is built from 13 residues. This record comes from a study of blood T cell repertoires in COVID-19. In the study overall: The study drew acute and convalescent COVID-19 samples from the United States, Italy and Spain. PBMCs, B-cell-depleted T cells, or T cells were the source of the cDNA or gDNA that made up the material.

The receptor was derived from a man aged 50-59 years with acute or convalescent COVID-19. Sequencing was done on a sample of peripheral blood. The chain links TRBV10-3 to TRBJ2-7; TRBD2 matches at 12 bases. The CDR3 DNA sequence: TGTGCCATCATGACTAGCGGGAGTTACGAGCAGTACTTC. Translation gives CAIMTSGSYEQYF.